One and the same sample provided the 3 T cell receptor beta chains below, sequenced in a study of early T cells in non-severe SARS-CoV-2 infection. From the 5' RACE reads, TCRdb called clonotypes with MiXCR, one entry per CDR3 protein. This table holds more than 95,000 distinct CDR3 sequences, just under 15% found once. The sequenced sample was whole blood. The receptors come from an adult who was a healthcare worker with PCR-confirmed SARS-CoV-2 infection or an uninfected control (not recorded which).

A word on this clonotype: Lacking the conserved final phenylalanine or tryptophan, this CDR3 likely reflects a read error. The chain combines TRBV5-1 with TRBJ1-2, with D unclear. Trimming removed 1 base at V and 2 bases at J, with 9 bases between. CDR3 length: 14 residues. Germline CDR1 is SGHRS and CDR2 is YFSETQ. The chain's CDR3 is CASSLNGGNYGYTY. CDR3 in DNA: TGCGCCAGCAGCTTGAATGGCGGAAACTATGGCTACACCTAC.

The V call is TRBV5-1, the J call TRBJ1-2, with a weak D call TRBD1 (5 bases). The germline gives CDR1 SGHRS, CDR2 YFSETQ. V lost 1 base, J lost 4 bases, and 11 bases lay in between. The CDR3 totals 14 residues. The CDR3 sequence is CASSLPGIAYGYTF. CDR3 nucleotide sequence: TGCGCCAGCAGCTTGCCAGGGATTGCCTATGGCTACACCTTC. The full variable domain, completed using reference TRBV5-1 and TRBJ1-2, is KAGVTQTPRYLIKTRGQQVTLSCSPISGHRSVSWYQQTPGQGLQFLFEYFSETQRNKGNFPGRFSGRQFSNSRSEMNVSTLELGDSALYLCASSLPGIAYGYTFGSGTRLTVV.

This clonotype has a handful of counts. This chain links TRBV5-1 with TRBJ2-7; the D gene is possibly TRBD2 (5 bases). Germline V gene sequence: CDR1 SGHRS, CDR2 YFSETQ. V dropped 5 bases and J dropped 10 bases, with 19 bases sitting between them. The CDR3 is 13 residues long. Here the CDR3 DNA reads TGCGCCAGCAGTCAATCGGAGGACGCAAGTCAGTACTTC. Translating gives CASSQSEDASQYF.